This is a list of T cell receptor beta chains from one sample in a study of blood T cell repertoires in COVID-19. The repertoire was sequenced with immunoSEQ multiplex PCR; TCRdb's copy has only in-frame clones and lacks some. Here the sample spans over 150,000 clones, around 74% being singletons. The sequencing input was peripheral blood. These receptors all come from an elderly woman with acute or convalescent COVID-19. Both conserved end residues are part of each CDR3. A D gene is named only where the DNA matches it firmly. Clone size is given for some rows only: seen once, a few or many times, or a class if the clone is expanded.

D gene: -; CDR3 length: 14; J gene: TRBJ1-2; clone size: -; V gene: TRBV5-4; CDR3 DNA: TGTGCCAGCAGCTTGGACAGGGAGGGGGATGGCTACACCTTC; CDR3 protein: CASSLDREGDGYTF
D gene: -; CDR3 length: 13; J gene: TRBJ2-1; clone size: -; V gene: TRBV30; CDR3 DNA: TGTGCCTGGAGTCTGGAACAGTACAATGAGCAGTTCTTC; CDR3 protein: CAWSLEQYNEQFF
D gene: -; CDR3 length: 12; J gene: TRBJ2-2; clone size: -; V gene: TRBV7-3; CDR3 DNA: TGTGCCAGCAGCCCGGTAGAGGGGGAGCTGTTTTTT; CDR3 protein: CASSPVEGELFF
D gene: TRBD1; CDR3 length: 12; J gene: TRBJ1-2; clone size: -; V gene: TRBV29-1; CDR3 DNA: TGCAGCGCGGGACAGGGGACATATGGCTACACCTTC; CDR3 protein: CSAGQGTYGYTF
D gene: TRBD1; CDR3 length: 14; J gene: TRBJ2-7; clone size: -; V gene: TRBV5-6; CDR3 DNA: TGTGCCAGCAGCGCCGGGACAGGGTTTTACGAGCAGTACTTC; CDR3 protein: CASSAGTGFYEQYF
D gene: -; CDR3 length: 14; J gene: TRBJ1-5; clone size: -; V gene: TRBV2; CDR3 DNA: TGTGCCAGCACCGAGGAGGGGTTCAATCAGCCCCAGCATTTT; CDR3 protein: CASTEEGFNQPQHF
D gene: TRBD1; CDR3 length: 14; J gene: TRBJ1-3; clone size: -; V gene: TRBV6-5; CDR3 DNA: TGTGCCAGCAGCCCCGGGACAGTCGGAAACACCATATATTTT; CDR3 protein: CASSPGTVGNTIYF
D gene: TRBD1; CDR3 length: 14; J gene: TRBJ2-7; clone size: -; V gene: TRBV19; CDR3 DNA: TGTGCCAGTGGATCCGGGACAGGGCTCAACGAGCAGTACTTC; CDR3 protein: CASGSGTGLNEQYF
D gene: -; CDR3 length: 17; J gene: TRBJ2-2; clone size: -; V gene: TRBV6-1; CDR3 DNA: TGTGCCAGCAGTGAAGCGTACACATCTTACGTCCCCGGGGAGCTGTTTTTT; CDR3 protein: CASSEAYTSYVPGELFF
D gene: -; CDR3 length: 12; J gene: TRBJ1-2; clone size: -; V gene: TRBV2; CDR3 DNA: TGTGCCAGCAGTGTGGGGGGATATGGCTACACCTTC; CDR3 protein: CASSVGGYGYTF
D gene: -; CDR3 length: 13; J gene: TRBJ2-7; clone size: once; V gene: TRBV7-6; CDR3 DNA: TGTGCCAGCAGCTTAGACAGACCGGACGAGCAGTACTTC; CDR3 protein: CASSLDRPDEQYF
D gene: -; CDR3 length: 16; J gene: TRBJ1-5; clone size: -; V gene: TRBV2; CDR3 DNA: TGTGCCAGCAGACCTGAGCCTGGAGTTGGCAATCAGCCCCAGCATTTT; CDR3 protein: CASRPEPGVGNQPQHF
D gene: -; CDR3 length: 12; J gene: TRBJ2-7; clone size: -; V gene: TRBV28; CDR3 DNA: TGTGCCAGCAGTTCCCGACAGTACGAGCAGTACTTC; CDR3 protein: CASSSRQYEQYF
D gene: -; CDR3 length: 14; J gene: TRBJ1-1; clone size: -; V gene: TRBV6-5; CDR3 DNA: TGTGCCAGCCCTAAACTACAGGAGAACACTGAAGCTTTCTTT; CDR3 protein: CASPKLQENTEAFF
D gene: TRBD1; CDR3 length: 14; J gene: TRBJ1-3; clone size: -; V gene: TRBV4-2; CDR3 DNA: TGTGCCAGCAGCCAGACAGGGTCTGGAAACACCATATATTTT; CDR3 protein: CASSQTGSGNTIYF
D gene: -; CDR3 length: 13; J gene: TRBJ1-1; clone size: -; V gene: TRBV5-1; CDR3 DNA: TGCGCCAGCACGGTAGGGGAGAACACTGAAGCTTTCTTT; CDR3 protein: CASTVGENTEAFF
D gene: -; CDR3 length: 13; J gene: TRBJ1-2; clone size: few; V gene: TRBV2; CDR3 DNA: TGTGCCAGAAACCAAGGGAGCAACTATGGCTACACCTTC; CDR3 protein: CARNQGSNYGYTF
D gene: TRBD1; CDR3 length: 13; J gene: TRBJ1-1; clone size: few; V gene: TRBV27; CDR3 DNA: TGTGCCAGCAGTTTACCAGGGGGGTTTGAAGCTTTCTTT; CDR3 protein: CASSLPGGFEAFF
D gene: -; CDR3 length: 13; J gene: TRBJ2-5; clone size: -; V gene: TRBV4-1; CDR3 DNA: TGCGCCAGCAGCCCAGACGGACAGCGCACCCAGTACTTC; CDR3 protein: CASSPDGQRTQYF
D gene: -; CDR3 length: 15; J gene: TRBJ1-1; clone size: -; V gene: TRBV5-1; CDR3 DNA: TGCGCCAGCAGCTTGGATCGGGCGGGGAACACTGAAGCTTTCTTT; CDR3 protein: CASSLDRAGNTEAFF
D gene: -; CDR3 length: 12; J gene: TRBJ2-2; clone size: -; V gene: TRBV7-2; CDR3 DNA: TGTGCCAGCAGCCGTTATACCGGGGAGCTGTTTTTT; CDR3 protein: CASSRYTGELFF
D gene: TRBD1; CDR3 length: 17; J gene: TRBJ2-2; clone size: -; V gene: TRBV10-1; CDR3 DNA: TGCGCCAGCAGTGAGTCTTGGCAGGGGGCCAACACCGGGGAGCTGTTTTTT; CDR3 protein: CASSESWQGANTGELFF
D gene: -; CDR3 length: 14; J gene: TRBJ1-1; clone size: few; V gene: TRBV7-2; CDR3 DNA: TGTGCCAGCAGCTTAGGGGGGCGGTCTGACGAAGCTTTCTTT; CDR3 protein: CASSLGGRSDEAFF
D gene: -; CDR3 length: 15; J gene: TRBJ1-1; clone size: -; V gene: TRBV7-8; CDR3 DNA: TGTGCCAGCAGCTTATGGAGCAGCTTCGGCACTGAAGCTTTCTTT; CDR3 protein: CASSLWSSFGTEAFF
D gene: TRBD1; CDR3 length: 13; J gene: TRBJ1-2; clone size: -; V gene: TRBV30; CDR3 DNA: TGTGCCTGGACCCTCGGGACAGACTATGGCTACACCTTC; CDR3 protein: CAWTLGTDYGYTF
D gene: -; CDR3 length: 11; J gene: TRBJ1-2; clone size: -; V gene: TRBV30; CDR3 DNA: TGTGCCTGGAGATCGAACTATGGCTACACCTTC; CDR3 protein: CAWRSNYGYTF
D gene: -; CDR3 length: 15; J gene: TRBJ2-4; clone size: -; V gene: TRBV2; CDR3 DNA: TGTGCCAGCTCCCCGTCTTACATAACCAAAAACATTCAGTACTTC; CDR3 protein: CASSPSYITKNIQYF
D gene: TRBD2; CDR3 length: 15; J gene: TRBJ2-2; clone size: -; V gene: TRBV30; CDR3 DNA: TGTGCCTGGAGTGAACTAGCGGCAGCGGGCGGGGAGCTGTTTTTT; CDR3 protein: CAWSELAAAGGELFF
D gene: -; CDR3 length: 14; J gene: TRBJ2-1; clone size: -; V gene: TRBV6-2/TRBV6-3; CDR3 DNA: TGTGCCAGCAGTTACTTGGCATCCTACAATGAGCAGTTCTTC; CDR3 protein: CASSYLASYNEQFF
D gene: TRBD1; CDR3 length: 14; J gene: TRBJ1-5; clone size: few; V gene: TRBV9; CDR3 DNA: TGTGCCAGCAGCGTAGGACAGGGGCTTGAGCCCCAGCATTTT; CDR3 protein: CASSVGQGLEPQHF
D gene: -; CDR3 length: 13; J gene: TRBJ2-7; clone size: -; V gene: TRBV27; CDR3 DNA: TGTGCCAGCAGGGGAACAGGGCCCTACGAGCAGTACTTC; CDR3 protein: CASRGTGPYEQYF
D gene: TRBD1; CDR3 length: 13; J gene: TRBJ1-2; clone size: once; V gene: TRBV9; CDR3 DNA: TGTGCCAGCAGCAACCGACAGGGATATGGCTACACCTTC; CDR3 protein: CASSNRQGYGYTF
D gene: TRBD1; CDR3 length: 13; J gene: TRBJ1-5; clone size: -; V gene: TRBV5-8; CDR3 DNA: TGTGCCAGCAGCCTGAACAGGGGTCAGCCCCAGCATTTT; CDR3 protein: CASSLNRGQPQHF
D gene: TRBD1; CDR3 length: 15; J gene: TRBJ1-2; clone size: -; V gene: TRBV5-8; CDR3 DNA: TGTGCCAGCAGCTCGATGACAGGGGATAACTATGGCTACACCTTC; CDR3 protein: CASSSMTGDNYGYTF
D gene: -; CDR3 length: 14; J gene: TRBJ1-1; clone size: few; V gene: TRBV29-1; CDR3 DNA: TGCAGCGTTGACAGGGATGTCGGGAACACTGAAGCTTTCTTT; CDR3 protein: CSVDRDVGNTEAFF
D gene: TRBD1; CDR3 length: 16; J gene: TRBJ1-2; clone size: few; V gene: TRBV19; CDR3 DNA: TGTGCCAGTAGTATATTTTATGGGACAGTCAACTATGGCTACACCTTC; CDR3 protein: CASSIFYGTVNYGYTF
D gene: TRBD2; CDR3 length: 15; J gene: TRBJ2-1; clone size: few; V gene: TRBV10-2; CDR3 DNA: TGCGCCACCAAGAGCGGGACTAGCGGCTACAATGAGCAGTTCTTC; CDR3 protein: CATKSGTSGYNEQFF
D gene: -; CDR3 length: 12; J gene: TRBJ1-3; clone size: -; V gene: TRBV12-3/TRBV12-4; CDR3 DNA: TGTGCCAACGGGAGATCTGGAAACACCATATATTTT; CDR3 protein: CANGRSGNTIYF
D gene: -; CDR3 length: 15; J gene: TRBJ1-2; clone size: -; V gene: TRBV18; CDR3 DNA: TGTGCCAGCTCACCTACCGGGAGACCGAACTATGGCTACACCTTC; CDR3 protein: CASSPTGRPNYGYTF
D gene: TRBD2; CDR3 length: 16; J gene: TRBJ2-1; clone size: -; V gene: TRBV5-1; CDR3 DNA: TGCGCCAGCAGCTCAACAGTAGCGGGAGCCCCGAATGAGCAGTTCTTC; CDR3 protein: CASSSTVAGAPNEQFF
D gene: -; CDR3 length: 14; J gene: TRBJ2-1; clone size: -; V gene: TRBV6-6; CDR3 DNA: TGTGCCAGCAGCCTACCCGGAGGGAGGAATGAGCAGTTCTTC; CDR3 protein: CASSLPGGRNEQFF
D gene: -; CDR3 length: 15; J gene: TRBJ2-2; clone size: -; V gene: TRBV6-1; CDR3 DNA: TGTGCCAGCAGTGAATTCCGGGGGAACACCGGGGAGCTGTTTTTT; CDR3 protein: CASSEFRGNTGELFF
D gene: -; CDR3 length: 20; J gene: TRBJ2-2; clone size: -; V gene: TRBV6-7; CDR3 DNA: TGTGCCAGATTGGGCAATAGGGTCCTCTGGGAGGACGCGAACACCGGGGAGCTGTTTTTT; CDR3 protein: CARLGNRVLWEDANTGELFF
D gene: -; CDR3 length: 15; J gene: TRBJ2-7; clone size: once; V gene: TRBV5-1; CDR3 DNA: TGCGCCAGCAGCTTGGGACTACTAAGCTCCTACGAGCAGTACTTC; CDR3 protein: CASSLGLLSSYEQYF
D gene: TRBD1; CDR3 length: 14; J gene: TRBJ1-6; clone size: -; V gene: TRBV2; CDR3 DNA: TGTGCCAGCAGTGAAGGACAGGGCGGTTCACCCCTCCACTTT; CDR3 protein: CASSEGQGGSPLHF
D gene: -; CDR3 length: 11; J gene: TRBJ2-3; clone size: -; V gene: TRBV2; CDR3 DNA: TGTGCCAGCAGTGCAGCAGATACGCAGTATTTT; CDR3 protein: CASSAADTQYF
D gene: TRBD1; CDR3 length: 16; J gene: TRBJ1-6; clone size: -; V gene: TRBV25-1; CDR3 DNA: TGTGCCAGCAGTGATGAGCCGGGACAGGGAGGTTCACCCCTCCACTTT; CDR3 protein: CASSDEPGQGGSPLHF
D gene: TRBD1; CDR3 length: 16; J gene: TRBJ2-5; clone size: -; V gene: TRBV7-9; CDR3 DNA: TGTGCCAGCAGCTTCGGACAGGGAGAAGTGCAAGAGACCCAGTACTTC; CDR3 protein: CASSFGQGEVQETQYF
D gene: -; CDR3 length: 15; J gene: TRBJ2-7; clone size: -; V gene: TRBV5-6; CDR3 DNA: TGTGCCAGCAGCCTTCATCCAGGAAGCTCCTACGAGCAGTACTTC; CDR3 protein: CASSLHPGSSYEQYF
D gene: TRBD1; CDR3 length: 15; J gene: TRBJ1-3; clone size: -; V gene: TRBV7-2; CDR3 DNA: TGTGCCAGCAGCTTAGACAGGGGGCCCGGAAACACCATATATTTT; CDR3 protein: CASSLDRGPGNTIYF
D gene: TRBD1; CDR3 length: 13; J gene: TRBJ1-6; clone size: -; V gene: TRBV5-1; CDR3 DNA: TGCGCCAGCAGCTTCAGAGGGGGCTCACCCCTCCACTTT; CDR3 protein: CASSFRGGSPLHF
D gene: TRBD1; CDR3 length: 14; J gene: TRBJ2-2; clone size: -; V gene: TRBV19; CDR3 DNA: TGTGCCACCCAAGGGACAGCGAACACCGGGGAGCTGTTTTTT; CDR3 protein: CATQGTANTGELFF